This is a list of T cell receptor beta chains from one sample in a study of metastatic and nonmetastatic thyroid tumors. TCRdb called clones again from the PCR reads with MiXCR. This table holds about 22,000 clones, more than 15% found once. Sequenced: adjacent normal tissue. These receptors came from a male donor with papillary thyroid cancer or a benign thyroid nodule (not recorded which). Some clones in this sample may be carry-over from other donors' samples. The CDR3 runs from the conserved cysteine through the conserved F or W. The order of the fields is V gene, D gene, J gene, clone size, CDR3 DNA, CDR3 protein. D genes are given only for firm matches. Clone size is stated in some rows and not others, as once, few, many or a class when expanded.

TRBV6-6	.	TRBJ1-5	medium-sized	TGTGCCAGCAGTTACTCGAAAGGGTATCAGCCCCAGCATTTT	CASSYSKGYQPQHF
TRBV20-1	.	TRBJ2-7	.	TGCAGTGCTAGAGATCCCGACTCGGCCTACGAGCAGTACTTC	CSARDPDSAYEQYF
TRBV5-1	.	TRBJ2-2	once	TGCGCCTGCAGCTTCGATGGGATGACCGGGGAGCTGTTTTTT	CACSFDGMTGELFF
TRBV11-2	TRBD2	TRBJ2-3	many	TGTGCCAGCAGCTTGGGGGGAGGGACCGAGGGGCAGTATTTT	CASSLGGGTEGQYF
TRBV20-1	TRBD1	TRBJ2-7	.	TGCATTGCCATCCCTGACCGACAGGGCGGGTACGAGCAGTACTTC	CIAIPDRQGGYEQYF
TRBV5-1	.	TRBJ2-1	.	TGCGCCAGCAGCTTTGCCCGGCAGAATGAGCAGTCCTTC	CASSFARQNEQSF
TRBV9	.	TRBJ1-3	.	TGTGCCAGCAGCTGGAAACAGGGTGCGGGGGGAAACACCATATATTTT	CASSWKQGAGGNTIYF
TRBV10-3	.	TRBJ1-2	many	TGTGCCATCAGTGAGGCCCCTTTCTATGGCTACACCTTC	CAISEAPFYGYTF
TRBV7-8	.	TRBJ2-2	many	TGTGCCAGCAGCTTAACAGTCGTCCAGAACACCGGGGAGCTGTTTTTT	CASSLTVVQNTGELFF
TRBV7-8	TRBD1	TRBJ1-3	many	TGTGCCAGCAGCCCAGCCAGGGGGTCATCTGGAAACACCATATATTTT	CASSPARGSSGNTIYF
TRBV6-1	.	TRBJ2-5	medium-sized	TGTGCCAGCAGTCCCGTTAATGGGGGGGAGACCCAGTACTTC	CASSPVNGGETQYF
TRBV27	TRBD2	TRBJ2-5	many	TGTGCCAGCAGCCGACTAGCGGGAGGGGAGACCCAGTACTTC	CASSRLAGGETQYF
TRBV5-6	TRBD2	TRBJ2-5	.	TGTGCCAGCAGTCGTCTAGCGGGGGGCATCTGGGAGACCCAGTACTTC	CASSRLAGGIWETQYF
TRBV5-1	.	TRBJ2-1	.	TGCGCCAGCAGCTCGGGAACGGGGTTCTCCTACAATGAGCAGTTCTTC	CASSSGTGFSYNEQFF
TRBV12-5	TRBD2	TRBJ2-2	.	TGTGCTAGTGGGTCCTCGGGGGGACTAGCGGGAGTTGGCACCGGGGAGCTGTTTTTT	CASGSSGGLAGVGTGELFF
TRBV5-5	.	TRBJ2-5	.	TGTGCCAGCATCTTGCTCGTGCAAGATACCCAGTACTTC	CASILLVQDTQYF
TRBV7-8	.	TRBJ1-4	many	TGTGCCAGCAGCCCTGAGCCAGGGGATAATGAAAAACTGTTTTTT	CASSPEPGDNEKLFF
TRBV30	.	TRBJ1-2	medium-sized	TGTGCCTGGAGTTCGGGGGCTGGCTACACCTTC	CAWSSGAGYTF
TRBV28	TRBD1	TRBJ2-7	many	TGTGCCAGCGGGGACCGGGACAGGGGTCACGAGCAGTACTTC	CASGDRDRGHEQYF
TRBV7-2	.	TRBJ1-1	many	TGTGCCAGCAGCTTAGGGCAGGGCTATGAAGCTTTCTTT	CASSLGQGYEAFF
TRBV7-9	TRBD1	TRBJ2-3	many	TGTGCCAGCAGCCCTCCGACAGGGGAAAGCACAGATACGCAGTATTTT	CASSPPTGESTDTQYF
TRBV7-3	.	TRBJ2-1	many	TGTGCCAGCAGCTTAGGTGGGACGGACAATGAGCAGTTCTTC	CASSLGGTDNEQFF
TRBV18	TRBD2	TRBJ2-4	.	TGTGCCAGCTCACCACCCCGGACTAGCGGGGACTTAGCCAAAAACATTCAGTACTTC	CASSPPRTSGDLAKNIQYF
TRBV9	.	TRBJ1-6	many	TGTGCCAGCAGCGAGGGGGATGAGATAGGTAATAATTCACCCCTCCACTTT	CASSEGDEIGNNSPLHF
TRBV6-2/TRBV6-3	.	TRBJ2-1	many	TGTGCCAGCAGTGACCCCGCCGTACGGTCGCCGAATGAGCAGTTCTTC	CASSDPAVRSPNEQFF
TRBV27	.	TRBJ2-7	few	TGTGCCAGCAGTATAGGACAGCCCTGCTGGCAGTACTTC	CASSIGQPCWQYF
TRBV7-9	TRBD1	TRBJ1-1	many	TGTGCCAGCAGCTTAGAGGGGGCCGGGGGAAAGGCTTTCTTT	CASSLEGAGGKAFF
TRBV19	.	TRBJ1-5	.	TGTGCCAGTAGTATTGGGGTACAAGGCAATCAGCCCCAGCATTTT	CASSIGVQGNQPQHF
TRBV19	.	TRBJ2-2	many	TGTGCCAGTAGAACAACCCAAAGACAGTACACCGGGGAGCTGTTTTTT	CASRTTQRQYTGELFF
TRBV4-1	.	TRBJ1-4	many	TGCGCCAGCAGCCAGAGGACAGCGGTAGTTTTGGAACTGTTTTTT	CASSQRTAVVLELFF